Sequencing of this T cell receptor beta chain was carried out in a study of beta chain features in type 1 diabetes. Study results and caveats: The study found fewer insertions and more deletions at VDJ junctions in type 1 diabetes patients. TCRB CDR3 length was moderately but significantly reduced in all four CD4+ subsets of Type 1 diabetes patients.

This CDR3 comprises 14 residues. V lost 5 bases and J lost 5, with 13 bases in between. Germline V gene sequence: CDR1 KGHSH, CDR2 LQKENI. Expressed TCRB transcripts were sequenced, since all the RNA that had been isolated was reverse transcribed. Sequencing used immunoSEQ multiplex PCR; TCRdb keeps in-frame clones, though not all of them. Seen here are some 410,000 clones, over 10% observed once, and the top ten hold 0.045% to 0.05%. Regarding this clone: Its specificity is not known.

The TCR originated in a woman aged 18-29 years in good health. The source material was naive CD4+ T cells from blood. The chain has TRBV18 and TRBJ2-1; perhaps TRBD2 as D (6 bases). CDR3 sequence (DNA): TGTGCCAGCTCAATGGGGGGAAGCGACAATGAGCAGTTCTTC. Encoded protein: CASSMGGSDNEQFF.